Following are 4 T cell receptor beta chains from one sample sequenced in a study of T cell responses to AZD1222 COVID-19 vaccine. Sequenced by immunoSEQ multiplex PCR; TCRdb stores in-frame clones only, minus some. The sample has about 170,000 clones, roughly 90% seen once. Sample: peripheral blood, taken on day 0 of AZD1222 vaccination. These receptors all come from an adult in good health.

This sequence joins TRBV28 and TRBJ2-2, with TRBD1 matching over 7 bases. V lost 6 bases, J lost 4 bases, and 8 bases stayed unmatched. Germline values: CDR1 MDHEN, CDR2 SYDVKM. The CDR3 contains 15 residues. The CDR3 nucleotides read TGTGCCAGCAGACCCGACAGGGTTGCCACCGGGGAGCTGTTTTTT. Its protein product is CASRPDRVATGELFF.

The V gene is TRBV30, the J gene TRBJ1-1; D is unresolved. CDR3 size: 13 residues. Germline CDR1 reads GTSNPN; CDR2 reads SVGIG (reference sequence). Trimming took off 7 bases at V and 1 base at J, with 13 bases between the two ends. DNA of the CDR3: TGTGCCTTGAAAGACATCAGGAACACTGAAGCTTTCTTT. Residues: CALKDIRNTEAFF.

The chain carries TRBV19 and TRBJ2-6, with D perhaps TRBD1 (6 bases). V lost 4 bases, J lost 1 base, and 14 bases lay in between. CDR3 length equals 17 residues. Germline V gene data show CDR1 as LNHDA and CDR2 as SQIVND (reference sequence). The CDR3 sequence is CASSRAGARSGANVLTF. DNA for the CDR3: TGTGCCAGTAGTAGGGCAGGGGCACGATCTGGGGCCAACGTCCTGACTTTC.

The chain uses TRBV7-9 and TRBJ2-2; D unresolved. The V end lost 4 bases, the J end lost 3 bases, and 0 bases lay between the germline ends. The CDR3 spans 11 residues. CDR1 and CDR2 (germline): SEHNR, FQNEAQ (reference sequence). The CDR3 bases are TGTGCCAGCAGCTACACCGGGGAGCTGTTTTTT. Translating it yields CASSYTGELFF.